The sequence of this T cell receptor beta chain was determined in a study of T cells in Graves' hyperthyroidism and ophthalmopathy. RNA transcripts yielded amplified TCR beta CDR3 regions. The HTBI primer set served for first-round RT-PCR of the TCR CDR3. Each CDR3 protein is one row after TCRdb ran MiXCR on the multiplex PCR reads. The sample consists of about 300,000 distinct CDR3 sequences, about 19% of them appearing once. The V and J ends lost 2 bases and 1 base respectively, with 15 bases between them. The CDR3 runs to 17 residues. Germline CDR1 and CDR2: SEHNR and FQNEAQ (reference sequence). This chain links TRBV7-9 with TRBJ1-5; a weak D match, TRBD1 (5 bases). The sample taken for sequencing was blood. This sequence originates from a man aged 50 to 59 with Graves' ophthalmopathy. The CDR3 region is CASSLRRGEQSNQPQHF. In DNA, the CDR3 is TGTGCCAGCAGCTTACGGAGGGGCGAACAAAGCAATCAGCCCCAGCATTTT.